This entry lists 10 T cell receptor beta chains sequenced from one sample in a study of blood T cell repertoires in COVID-19 (dated by TCRdb to 2020 to 2021). The library was generated by the immunoSEQ multiplex PCR assay. TCRdb retrieved this table from immuneACCESS and kept in-frame rearrangements only. Not all clones are present; in checked studies, unresolved V genes account for under half, and no reason is known for the remainder. The sample yields around 100,000 clones; about 85% were counted once. 2.1% of the sample is taken by the ten largest. The sequenced sample was peripheral blood. The receptor source for this set is a human donor in a cohort sampled during active COVID-19.

CDR3 protein: CASSGGTAEKLFF. The DNA for the CDR3 is TGTGCCAGCAGTGGGGGGACAGCTGAAAAACTGTTTTTT. The rearrangement uses TRBV12-3 or TRBV12-4 and TRBJ1-4, with 7 bases aligning to TRBD1. V trimming: 5 bases; J trimming: 7 bases; junction bases outside the gene matches: 4. This CDR3 region has 13 residues.

The chain uses TRBV7-9 and TRBJ1-2; possibly TRBD1 for D (6 bases). This CDR3 comprises 14 residues. Germline-derived CDR1 and CDR2 are SEHNR and FQNEAQ (reference sequence). Trimming removed 0 bases from V and 3 bases from J, with 8 bases in between. The CDR3 nucleotides are TGTGCCAGCAGCTTAGCGACAGGACACTATGGCTACACCTTC. Amino acids: CASSLATGHYGYTF.

The chain uses TRBV11-2 and TRBJ1-1; D remains ambiguous. Germline CDR1 reads SGHAT; CDR2 reads FQNNGV. V lost 2 bases and J 1 base, leaving 14 bases between the germline ends. CDR3 size: 16 residues. CDR3 DNA: TGTGCCAGCAGCTTAAATAGTCCCGGGAGGAACACTGAAGCTTTCTTT. As protein: CASSLNSPGRNTEAFF.

The chain has TRBV6-1 and TRBJ2-2, with 13 bases matching TRBD2. Germline lookup yields CDR1 MNHNS and CDR2 SASEGT. The J segment lost 0 bases and the V segment lost 3 bases, leaving 4 bases of the junction unmatched. The CDR3 spans 18 residues. The CDR3 reads CASSEGTSGVTNTGELFF. For the CDR3, the DNA is TGTGCCAGCAGTGAGGGGACTAGCGGGGTTACGAACACCGGGGAGCTGTTTTTT.

In its sample, this clone was seen a few times. The chain employs TRBV2 and TRBJ2-3, with TRBD1 as a possible D gene (6 bases). The V end lost 2 bases, the J end lost 2 bases, and 14 bases lay between the germline ends. The CDR3 has 16 amino acids. CDR1 and CDR2 from the germline V gene are SNHLY and FYNNEI. CDR3 DNA: TGTGCCAGCAGTGAAAAGGGGGTACGGTCCACAGATACGCAGTATTTT. Translation: CASSEKGVRSTDTQYF.

The V call is TRBV29-1, the J call TRBJ2-2, with D unresolved. V was cut by 5 bases and J by 6 bases, with 7 bases left in between. The CDR3 sequence is 11 residues long. Per the germline V gene, CDR1 is SQVTM and CDR2 is ANQGSEA. The CDR3 DNA follows: TGCAGCGTTTCTGCGCCCGGGGAGCTGTTTTTT. Residues: CSVSAPGELFF.

The chain combines TRBV28 with TRBJ1-5; TRBD1 agrees at 7 bases. With 4 bases clipped from V and 7 bases from J, the junction kept 10 bases outside the gene matches. Germline assignment: CDR1 MDHEN and CDR2 SYDVKM. The CDR3 sequence is 15 residues long. The CDR3 DNA is TGTGCCAGCAGTTCCGGGACAGCGAAGGGACAGCCCCAGCATTTT. Translated, it gives CASSSGTAKGQPQHF.

Remarks on this clone: Relative to the germline gene, one junction end is altered; a read error may explain this. The chain combines TRBV14 with TRBJ2-7; the D is unclear. Germline CDR1 reads SGHDN; CDR2 reads FVKESK. The CDR3 length is 11 residues. Here the CDR3 DNA reads TGTGCCAGCAGCCAAGGCTACCAGCAGTACTTC. Protein: CASSQGYQQYF. The full variable domain, rest sourced from reference TRBV14 and TRBJ2-7, is EAGVTQFPSHSVIEKGQTVTLRCDPISGHDNLYWYRRVMGKEIKFLLHFVKESKQDESGMPNNRFLAERTGGTYSTLKVQPAELEDSGVYFCASSQGYQQYFGPGTRLTVT.

The chain couples TRBV5-3 to TRBJ2-1, with 7 bases aligning to TRBD1. TRBV5-3 is designated an ORF whose function remains uncertain. Unmatched junction bases numbered 11, after V lost 7 bases and J lost 4 bases. The CDR3 contains 15 residues. The chain's CDR3 is CARPLFGTDYNEQFF. CDR3 DNA: TGTGCCAGACCACTCTTCGGGACAGATTACAATGAGCAGTTCTTC.

The V and J genes are TRBV28 and TRBJ1-1; 8 bases line up with TRBD1. Germline V gene lookup returns CDR1 MDHEN and CDR2 SYDVKM. This CDR3 region has 15 residues. Trimming removed 2 bases from V and 5 bases from J; junction bases left unmatched: 7. The CDR3 bases are TGTGCCAGCAGTTTAACCAACAGGGGGAATACTGAAGCTTTCTTT. Translation gives CASSLTNRGNTEAFF. Supplemented by reference TRBV28 and TRBJ1-1, the full variable domain reads DVKVTQSSRYLVKRTGEKVFLECVQDMDHENMFWYRQDPGLGLRLIYFSYDVKMKEKGDIPEGYSVSREKKERFSLILESASTNQTSMYLCASSLTNRGNTEAFFGQGTRLTVV.